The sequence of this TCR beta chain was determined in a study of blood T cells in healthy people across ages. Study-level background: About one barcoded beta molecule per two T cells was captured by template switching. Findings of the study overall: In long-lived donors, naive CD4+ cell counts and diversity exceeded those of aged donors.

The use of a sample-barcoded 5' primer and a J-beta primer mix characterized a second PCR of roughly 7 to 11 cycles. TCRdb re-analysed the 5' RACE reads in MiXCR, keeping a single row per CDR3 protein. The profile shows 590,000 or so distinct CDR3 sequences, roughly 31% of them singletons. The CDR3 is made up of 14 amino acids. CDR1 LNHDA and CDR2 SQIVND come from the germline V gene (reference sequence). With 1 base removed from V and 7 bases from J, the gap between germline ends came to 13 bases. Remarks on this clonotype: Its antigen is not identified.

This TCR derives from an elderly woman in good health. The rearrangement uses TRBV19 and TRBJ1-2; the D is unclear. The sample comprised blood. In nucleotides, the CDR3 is TGTGCCAGTAGTATAGCGACGGGTGGCTCTGGCTACACCTTC. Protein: CASSIATGGSGYTF.